This T cell receptor (beta chain) was profiled in a study of neurological immune-mediated disorders. Overall study findings and caveats: Expansion of TCR clones was greatest in HTLV-1-associated myelopathy and smallest in multiple sclerosis, where it fell below that of healthy controls.

Indicated time point: longitudinal time-point 3. 2 million PBMCs stored at -80 C were the source of the unsorted libraries. In its sample, this clonotype was seen many times. What it binds is not known. The CDR3 is 21 amino acids. Per germline, CDR1 DFQATT and CDR2 SNEGSKA (reference sequence). V lost 6 bases, J lost 4 bases, and 26 bases stayed unmatched. A 10-nucleotide random UMI tagged transcripts in template-switch 5'RACE cDNA synthesis. Over 160 million TCR-beta sequences from 15-18 subjects were obtained in each sequencing run. TCRdb re-called the 5' RACE reads with MiXCR, one entry per CDR3 protein. The sample consists of about 53,000 distinct CDR3 sequences, about 8% of them appearing once.

The sequenced sample was PBMCs. J is TRBJ2-1 and V is TRBV20-1, with TRBD2 matching 11 bases. The receptor's source is a middle-aged woman in good health. The CDR3 sequence: CSARNDHQDLTSGASYNEQFF. For the CDR3, the DNA is TGCAGTGCCCGAAACGACCACCAGGACCTGACTAGCGGGGCCAGTTACAATGAGCAGTTCTTC.